These 22 T cell receptor beta chains share one sample of origin, sequenced in a study of CD8 T cells in ankylosing spondylitis. General study points: For ankylosing spondylitis blood, a TCR beta motif of about eight highly homologous variants appeared characteristic.

No antigen has been identified for these receptors. One entry per CDR3 protein, called by TCRdb with MiXCR from the 5' RACE reads. This table has fewer than 650,000 distinct CDR3 sequences, about 12% appearing once. Sequencing was carried out using blood, either unsorted or a sorted T cell fraction (not recorded which). These receptors came from a male donor with ankylosing spondylitis.

At least ten counts were recorded for this clonotype. The chain couples TRBV29-1 to TRBJ2-4; 10 bases are a match to TRBD1. The CDR3 has 15 residues. Germline V gives CDR1 SQVTM, CDR2 ANQGSEA. The V segment lost 2 bases and the J segment 8 bases; nucleotides outside the gene matches: 9. This chain's CDR3 is CSVEITGTGADIQYF. CDR3 nucleotides: TGCAGCGTTGAAATTACCGGGACAGGGGCAGACATTCAGTACTTC.

V is TRBV10-3 and J is TRBJ1-6; the D gene is possibly TRBD1 (6 bases). CDR3 size: 13 residues. CDR1 and CDR2 (germline): ENHRY, SYGVKD. The V end was cut by 10 bases, the J end by 9 bases, with 16 bases between. For the CDR3, the DNA is TGTGCCACAAGGGGGGGAGACGGTTCACCCCTCCACTTT. This encodes CATRGGDGSPLHF.

The chain joins TRBV7-8 to TRBJ2-1; TRBD2 agrees at 7 bases. V lost 3 bases and J lost 4; bases outside the gene matches: 6. Germline CDR1 reads SGHVS; CDR2 reads FQNEAQ. This CDR3 contains 15 residues. CDR3 nucleotides: TGTGCCAGCAGCTTTACAGCGGGACCTTACAATGAGCAGTTCTTC. Residues: CASSFTAGPYNEQFF.

The chain uses TRBV6-1 and TRBJ2-2; D could derive from TRBD1 or TRBD2 (5 bases each). Deletions cut 6 bases from V and 4 bases from J, with 18 bases between. Germline CDR1 and CDR2: MNHNS and SASEGT. This CDR3 comprises 16 residues. CDR3 residues: CASSPITGRGTGELFF. The CDR3 nucleotides read TGTGCCAGCAGCCCTATCACGGGACGGGGCACCGGGGAGCTGTTTTTT.

The chain combines TRBV5-1 with TRBJ2-3, with 12 positions matching TRBD2. CDR3 length equals 18 residues. Trimming cost V 9 bases and J 2 bases; bases outside gene matches: 16. Germline loops: CDR1 SGHRS, CDR2 YFSETQ. CDR3 protein: CATSPLAGGTYPTDTQYF. The CDR3 DNA is TGCGCCACCTCCCCCCTAGCGGGAGGGACATACCCCACAGATACGCAGTATTTT.

The chain is built from TRBV5-1 and TRBJ2-7; tentative D call: TRBD2 (6 bases). The V end lost 5 bases, the J end lost 5 bases, and 8 bases lay between the germline ends. The CDR3 has 11 residues. From germline, CDR1 is SGHRS and CDR2 YFSETQ. The CDR3 sequence is CASREGDEQYF. The DNA for the CDR3 is TGCGCCAGCAGGGAGGGCGACGAGCAGTACTTC.

The chain is built from TRBV4-1 and TRBJ1-1, with 9 bases aligning to TRBD1. The CDR3 is 19 residues long. J lost 4 bases, V lost 8 bases, and 23 bases had no gene match. CDR1 and CDR2 (germline): MGHRA, YSYEKL. CDR3 in amino acids: CASWWDVGTGKRRRTEAFF. CDR3 nucleotide sequence: TGCGCCAGCTGGTGGGACGTAGGGACAGGGAAACGCCGGCGCACTGAAGCTTTCTTT.

This clonotype was observed a handful of times. The J gene is TRBJ2-3, the V gene TRBV27, with TRBD2 matching over 11 bases. CDR3 length: 18 residues. Germline-derived CDR1 and CDR2 are MNHEY and SMNVEV (reference sequence). V lost 5 bases and J lost 5; bases outside the gene matches: 15. The CDR3 protein is CASSPNLGVAGGLDTQYF. Written as DNA, the CDR3 is TGTGCCAGCAGTCCAAATCTTGGGGTAGCGGGAGGGTTAGATACGCAGTATTTT.

The chain employs TRBV6-1 and TRBJ2-1, with TRBD2 matching 9 bases. Germline V CDR1 and CDR2: MNHNS, SASEGT. This CDR3 contains 14 residues. With V trimmed by 6 bases and J by 7 bases, 7 bases remained unmatched. In DNA form, the CDR3 reads TGTGCCAGCAGCCCTAGCGGGATGGTTAATGAGCAGTTCTTC. This encodes CASSPSGMVNEQFF.

This clonotype was observed a few times. The rearrangement links TRBV2 to TRBJ2-1; 11 positions agree with TRBD1. The germline V gene has CDR1 SNHLY and CDR2 FYNNEI. The CDR3 is 13 residues long. The V segment lost 7 bases and the J segment 9 bases; nucleotides outside the gene matches: 5. This CDR3 is CASNGQGAIEQFF. The CDR3 nucleotides are TGTGCCAGCAACGGACAGGGGGCCATTGAGCAGTTCTTC.

This clonotype showed up just a few times. The gene calls are TRBV15 and TRBJ1-4, with a weak D call TRBD1 (5 bases). This CDR3 comprises 16 residues. The germline CDR1 and CDR2 sequences are LNHNV and YYDKDF (reference sequence). V dropped 0 bases and J dropped 6 bases, with 14 bases sitting between them. The CDR3 DNA is TGTGCCACCAGCAGAGATGGAGAGGGGATGGATGAAAAACTGTTTTTT. It is translated as CATSRDGEGMDEKLFF.

This clonotype was picked up a small number of times. This chain joins TRBV19 and TRBJ2-3; 7 nucleotides line up with TRBD2. Germline-derived CDR1 and CDR2 are LNHDA and SQIVND (reference sequence). The ends lost 6 bases at V and 2 bases at J; junction bases unmatched: 5. This CDR3 has 14 amino acids. CDR3: CASRIAGATDTQYF. The CDR3 coding sequence is TGTGCCAGTAGGATCGCGGGAGCCACAGATACGCAGTATTTT.

V and J are TRBV7-9 and TRBJ2-2, with D possibly TRBD1 on 6 matching bases. V gave up 5 bases and J gave up 0 bases, with 10 bases separating them. The CDR3 contains 15 residues. Looked up from germline, CDR1 is SEHNR and CDR2 is FQNEAQ (reference sequence). CDR3 residues: CASSTRQANTGELFF. The CDR3 DNA follows: TGTGCCAGCAGCACCCGACAGGCGAACACCGGGGAGCTGTTTTTT.

The chain recombines TRBV12-3 or TRBV12-4 with TRBJ2-4; D is perhaps TRBD1 (6 bases). This CDR3 has 16 amino acids. V shed 2 bases and J shed 0 bases, with 11 bases lying between them. This CDR3 reads CASSLRGSLAKNIQYF. CDR3 in DNA: TGTGCCAGCAGTTTAAGGGGGAGCCTAGCCAAAAACATTCAGTACTTC.

This clonotype has just a few counts. The J gene is TRBJ2-6, the V gene TRBV20-1, with no clear D. The V end was cut by 0 bases, the J end by 4 bases, with 10 bases between. The CDR3 is 15 amino acids. Germline V gene data show CDR1 as DFQATT and CDR2 as SNEGSKA (reference sequence). The CDR3 region has the DNA TGCAGTGCTAGAGATCGTACGCGAGGGGCCAACGTCCTGACTTTC. This sequence encodes CSARDRTRGANVLTF.

The chain links TRBV24-1 to TRBJ2-3; TRBD1 matches at 12 bases. V was clipped by 9 bases and J by 4 bases; unmatched bases: 4. CDR1 and CDR2 (germline): KGHDR, SFDVKD. The length of the CDR3 is 14 residues. The CDR3 loop is CATSGTGGPDTQYF. The CDR3 DNA sequence: TGTGCCACCTCCGGGACAGGGGGCCCAGATACGCAGTATTTT.

The rearrangement joins TRBV7-9 to TRBJ1-1, with 8 positions matching TRBD1. The CDR3 totals 12 residues. J gave up 5 bases and V 8 bases, and 4 bases lay outside the gene matches. Germline assignment: CDR1 SEHNR and CDR2 FQNEAQ (reference sequence). CDR3 coding DNA: TGTGCCAGCGACAGGGGTTTTACTGAAGCTTTCTTT. Amino acids: CASDRGFTEAFF.

There are a few counts of this clonotype. This chain links TRBV2 with TRBJ1-2; the D gene is possibly TRBD1 (6 bases). V was clipped by 6 bases and J by 8 bases, with 16 bases between them. CDR1 is SNHLY, CDR2 FYNNEI, per germline. This CDR3 has 13 amino acids. In DNA, the CDR3 is TGTGCCAGCAGCGTCTCTGGGGGGGGCGGCTACACCTTC. Encoded protein: CASSVSGGGGYTF.

The chain has TRBV20-1 and TRBJ2-1; weak D call: TRBD1 (5 bases). Trimming stripped 1 base from V and 7 bases from J, with 14 bases between. The CDR3 totals 14 residues. The germline V gene has CDR1 DFQATT and CDR2 SNEGSKA (reference sequence). CDR3 residues: CSARGPRAGNEQFF. CDR3 sequence (DNA): TGCAGTGCTAGAGGTCCCAGGGCCGGTAATGAGCAGTTCTTC.

The table lists this clonotype with a few counts. The chain employs TRBV20-1 and TRBJ2-5; D unclear. This CDR3 is built from 12 residues. Per germline, CDR1 DFQATT and CDR2 SNEGSKA (reference sequence). Trimming stripped 3 bases from V and 2 bases from J, with 7 bases between. CDR3 sequence (DNA): TGCAGTGCTAGGGGGTGGCAAGAGACCCAGTACTTC. Amino acids: CSARGWQETQYF.

This chain connects TRBV24-1 to TRBJ2-1; the match to TRBD2 covers 15 bases. The CDR3 loop spans 18 amino acids. Trimming at V came to 2 bases and at J to 6 bases, leaving 7 bases not matched to a gene. The germline V gene encodes CDR1 KGHDR and CDR2 SFDVKD. CDR3 sequence reads: CATSDWPGLAGGSNEQFF. The CDR3 DNA sequence: TGTGCCACCAGTGATTGGCCGGGACTAGCGGGAGGAAGCAATGAGCAGTTCTTC.

The V and J genes are TRBV12-3 or TRBV12-4 and TRBJ2-1; D is uncertain. The length of the CDR3 is 15 residues. The V and J ends lost 5 bases and 2 bases respectively, with 13 bases between them. The CDR3 bases are TGTGCCAGCAGTAACCAGCTCGGAGCCTACAATGAGCAGTTCTTC. Translation: CASSNQLGAYNEQFF.